This T cell receptor beta chain was sequenced in a study of T cells in Graves' hyperthyroidism and ophthalmopathy. In the study overall: Peripheral blood draws took place at initial diagnosis, ahead of any treatment.

RNA transcripts provided the source from which TCR beta CDR3 regions were amplified. During a first-round RT-PCR of the TCR CDR3, the HTBI primer set was used. Each CDR3 protein gets one entry after TCRdb re-called the multiplex PCR reads with MiXCR. The data contain about 480,000 distinct CDR3 sequences, less than 25% of them singletons. The sample consisted of blood. The clonotype was recovered from a woman between 65 and 79 years old with Graves' ophthalmopathy.

CDR3 in amino acids: CASSTRTGDEKLFF. In DNA form, the CDR3 reads TGTGCCAGCAGCACCCGGACAGGGGATGAAAAACTGTTTTTT. This chain links TRBV9 with TRBJ1-4, with TRBD1 identical over 9 bases. Germline CDR1 is SGDLS and CDR2 is YYNGEE. The CDR3 has 14 residues. V dropped 4 bases and J dropped 6; count of bases not matched to a gene: 4.